These T cell receptor beta chains were read from a single sample in a study of CD8+ T cells in alopecia areata. TCRdb's table, derived via immunoSEQ multiplex PCR, lists solely in-frame clones and lacks some. In the table there are roughly 100,000 clones, about nine tenths of which are singletons. Sequencing used CD8+ T cells sorted from blood, obtained at approximately week 30, from a patient treated with tofacitinib. These receptors came from a human donor with alopecia areata. Each CDR3 is given with its conserved first and last residue. The D gene is left open where the match is weak. Some rows mark clone size as missing; the rest say once, few, many or name a class of expanded clone.

DNA: TGTGCCACCAGCAGAGTGGCAGGGGTGAACACTGAAGCTTTCTTT
CDR3: CATSRVAGVNTEAFF
D: -
J: TRBJ1-1
size: -
V: TRBV15

DNA: TGTGCCAGCAGCCACCGACTAGCGGGAAGTGGTATTTACAATGAGCAGTTCTTC
CDR3: CASSHRLAGSGIYNEQFF
D: TRBD2
J: TRBJ2-1
size: -
V: TRBV7-9

DNA: TGTGCCAGCAGAGGGACAGGGGGCAATGAGCAGTTCTTC
CDR3: CASRGTGGNEQFF
D: TRBD1
J: TRBJ2-1
size: -
V: TRBV27

DNA: TGTGCCAGCAGTTACGGCTGGCCCAATGAGCAGTTCTTC
CDR3: CASSYGWPNEQFF
D: -
J: TRBJ2-1
size: -
V: TRBV6-5

DNA: TGTGCCAGTAGTCCTAGCGGGGGAACCTACGAGCAGTACTTC
CDR3: CASSPSGGTYEQYF
D: TRBD2
J: TRBJ2-7
size: -
V: TRBV19

DNA: TGTGCCAGCAGCGATAGCGGGACCTCCTACAATGAGCAGTTCTTC
CDR3: CASSDSGTSYNEQFF
D: TRBD2
J: TRBJ2-1
size: -
V: TRBV7-2

DNA: TGTGCCAGCAGCTTAGGTAGCGGGGGGTCCTACGAGCAGTACTTC
CDR3: CASSLGSGGSYEQYF
D: TRBD2
J: TRBJ2-7
size: -
V: TRBV7-6

DNA: TGTGCCAGCAGCTCCCCCCCGGAAAACACCGGGGAGCTGTTTTTT
CDR3: CASSSPPENTGELFF
D: -
J: TRBJ2-2
size: -
V: TRBV9

DNA: TGTGCCAGCAGCGCTAATAGCGGGCGAAGCTACGAGCAGTACTTC
CDR3: CASSANSGRSYEQYF
D: TRBD2
J: TRBJ2-7
size: -
V: TRBV7-8

DNA: TGCGCCAGCAGCTCGTACAGGGGCATGAACACTGAAGCTTTCTTT
CDR3: CASSSYRGMNTEAFF
D: TRBD1
J: TRBJ1-1
size: -
V: TRBV5-1

DNA: TGTGCCAGCAGCCTAGGGGATGAAAAACTGTTTTTT
CDR3: CASSLGDEKLFF
D: -
J: TRBJ1-4
size: -
V: TRBV7-9

DNA: TGTGCCAGCAGTTACTCAGGGACTAGCGGGGTCAATGAGCAGTTCTTC
CDR3: CASSYSGTSGVNEQFF
D: TRBD2
J: TRBJ2-1
size: -
V: TRBV6-5

DNA: TGTGCCAGCAGCTTGGTTCTCCCTTACACAGATACGCAGTATTTT
CDR3: CASSLVLPYTDTQYF
D: -
J: TRBJ2-3
size: -
V: TRBV5-4

DNA: TGCGCCAGCAGCCAACGTGGAAATGAGCAGTTCTTC
CDR3: CASSQRGNEQFF
D: -
J: TRBJ2-1
size: -
V: TRBV4-1

DNA: TGTGCCAGCAAAGGACAGAGGAACACAGATACGCAGTATTTT
CDR3: CASKGQRNTDTQYF
D: -
J: TRBJ2-3
size: -
V: TRBV9

DNA: TGTGCCAGCAGCGGCATCGGCGGGAGGCCCACTTTAAGCTCCTACGAGCAGTACTTC
CDR3: CASSGIGGRPTLSSYEQYF
D: TRBD2
J: TRBJ2-7
size: -
V: TRBV14

DNA: TGTGCCTGGAGTGTAATGGCCGGGACTGAAGCTTTCTTT
CDR3: CAWSVMAGTEAFF
D: -
J: TRBJ1-1
size: few
V: TRBV30

DNA: TGTGCCATCGGGGAAAACATTCAGTACTTC
CDR3: CAIGENIQYF
D: -
J: TRBJ2-4
size: medium-sized
V: TRBV10-3

DNA: TGCAGCGTTGAAGGGGACCGCTTCACAGATACGCAGTATTTT
CDR3: CSVEGDRFTDTQYF
D: -
J: TRBJ2-3
size: -
V: TRBV29-1

DNA: TGCAGCGTTGGCAGGGGGTCCGAGCAGTACTTC
CDR3: CSVGRGSEQYF
D: TRBD1
J: TRBJ2-7
size: -
V: TRBV29-1

DNA: TGTGCCTGGAGCGAACTGGGACAAAGCTCCTACGAGCAGTACTTC
CDR3: CAWSELGQSSYEQYF
D: -
J: TRBJ2-7
size: -
V: TRBV30

DNA: TGTGCCAGCAGCGATCCCCCCGGGGTGGGGCAGTACTTC
CDR3: CASSDPPGVGQYF
D: -
J: TRBJ2-7
size: -
V: TRBV7-2

DNA: TGCAGCGCCTCGGGACTAGGGACGAGTGAGCAGTACTTC
CDR3: CSASGLGTSEQYF
D: TRBD2
J: TRBJ2-7
size: -
V: TRBV29-1

DNA: TGCGCCAGCAGTCAATTTCGGAAGACCGGGACAGGCTCCACCGGGGAGCTGTTTTTT
CDR3: CASSQFRKTGTGSTGELFF
D: TRBD1
J: TRBJ2-2
size: -
V: TRBV23-1

DNA: TGTGCCAGCAAACAGGGGTCCCTCTACGAGCAGTACTTC
CDR3: CASKQGSLYEQYF
D: TRBD1
J: TRBJ2-7
size: once
V: TRBV6-5

DNA: TGTGCCAGCAGCCCACCTGGAGAGCAGTTCTTC
CDR3: CASSPPGEQFF
D: -
J: TRBJ2-1
size: -
V: TRBV7-9

DNA: TGTGCCAGCAGTCGGACTAGCGGGAGCACAGATACGCAGTATTTT
CDR3: CASSRTSGSTDTQYF
D: TRBD2
J: TRBJ2-3
size: -
V: TRBV6-4

DNA: TGCGCCAGCAGCCAAGTAGCGGGGGTGAATAAAGAGACCCAGTACTTC
CDR3: CASSQVAGVNKETQYF
D: TRBD2
J: TRBJ2-5
size: -
V: TRBV4-1

DNA: TGCGCCAGAGGGACTAGCGGCTCCTACGAGCAGTACTTC
CDR3: CARGTSGSYEQYF
D: TRBD2
J: TRBJ2-7
size: few
V: TRBV23-1

DNA: TGCAGCGTCACAAATGGGGGGTTTGATGAAGCTTTCTTT
CDR3: CSVTNGGFDEAFF
D: -
J: TRBJ1-1
size: -
V: TRBV29-1

DNA: TGTACCAGCAGTTTATCCACAGGAAACAATGAGCAGTTCTTC
CDR3: CTSSLSTGNNEQFF
D: -
J: TRBJ2-1
size: -
V: TRBV27

DNA: TGTGCCTGGAGTGTGGCGGGATCCTACGAGCAGTACTTC
CDR3: CAWSVAGSYEQYF
D: -
J: TRBJ2-7
size: -
V: TRBV30

DNA: TGTGCCAGCAGCGTAGTTGCAGATATAACCGGGGAGCTGTTTTTT
CDR3: CASSVVADITGELFF
D: -
J: TRBJ2-2
size: -
V: TRBV9

DNA: TGTGCCAGCAGCCTAGCGGGAGGCGACGAGCAGTACTTC
CDR3: CASSLAGGDEQYF
D: TRBD2
J: TRBJ2-7
size: -
V: TRBV27

DNA: TGTGCCAGCAGTTTACGGGACAGACCCTTTGGTTGGCAGTTCTTC
CDR3: CASSLRDRPFGWQFF
D: TRBD1
J: TRBJ2-1
size: few
V: TRBV9

DNA: TGTGCCAGTAGTCAGGGAGGGTACAATGAGCAGTTCTTC
CDR3: CASSQGGYNEQFF
D: TRBD2
J: TRBJ2-1
size: -
V: TRBV19

DNA: TGTGCCAGCAGTTTATCTGGGGCCAACGTCCTGACTTTC
CDR3: CASSLSGANVLTF
D: -
J: TRBJ2-6
size: -
V: TRBV27

DNA: TGTGCCAGCAGCCAAGTAGCGGGGGCCTACGAGCAGTACTTC
CDR3: CASSQVAGAYEQYF
D: TRBD2
J: TRBJ2-7
size: few
V: TRBV4-2

DNA: TGTGCCAGCAGTGAAGCGGACGCGACGCAGCCTAGCAATCAGCCCCAGCATTTT
CDR3: CASSEADATQPSNQPQHF
D: -
J: TRBJ1-5
size: -
V: TRBV2

DNA: TGCGCCAGCAGTGAGTCTGGCCCCTTGAATTCACCCCTCCACTTT
CDR3: CASSESGPLNSPLHF
D: -
J: TRBJ1-6
size: -
V: TRBV10-2

DNA: TGTGCCAGCAGCCTTCCTGGGAGCTCCAACTACAATGAGCAGTTCTTC
CDR3: CASSLPGSSNYNEQFF
D: -
J: TRBJ2-1
size: -
V: TRBV6-6

DNA: TGTGCCAGCAAGACAATCAGGGATCAGGTTTCTGGAAACACCATATATTTT
CDR3: CASKTIRDQVSGNTIYF
D: -
J: TRBJ1-3
size: -
V: TRBV13

DNA: TGCGCCAGCAGCCAAGTAAGCGGGAGGATCCCCTACGAGCAGTACTTC
CDR3: CASSQVSGRIPYEQYF
D: TRBD2
J: TRBJ2-7
size: -
V: TRBV4-1

DNA: TGTGCCAGCAGCCCTCGTGCGACAGAGACCTACAATGAGCAGTTCTTC
CDR3: CASSPRATETYNEQFF
D: -
J: TRBJ2-1
size: -
V: TRBV27

DNA: TGTGCCAGCACCGACGGACGCAGAACTAACTATGGCTACACCTTC
CDR3: CASTDGRRTNYGYTF
D: -
J: TRBJ1-2
size: -
V: TRBV2

DNA: TGTGCCATCAGTGTTGCTAGCGGGAGGGCCGAGGCCAAAAACATTCAGTACTTC
CDR3: CAISVASGRAEAKNIQYF
D: TRBD2
J: TRBJ2-4
size: -
V: TRBV10-3

DNA: TGCGCCAGCAGCCTGGGGGGCAATGAGCAGTTCTTC
CDR3: CASSLGGNEQFF
D: -
J: TRBJ2-1
size: -
V: TRBV4-1

DNA: TGTGCCAGCAGCTCGGACAGAAGCTCCTACAATGAGCAGTTCTTC
CDR3: CASSSDRSSYNEQFF
D: -
J: TRBJ2-1
size: -
V: TRBV7-2

DNA: TGTGCCAGCAGCTTCGAAACGACTAGCGGATATGAGCAGTTCTTC
CDR3: CASSFETTSGYEQFF
D: TRBD2
J: TRBJ2-1
size: -
V: TRBV7-2

DNA: TGTGCCAGCAGTGAACCCCAGGACGCCAGGGTCCTCATCACCTACGAGCAGTACTTC
CDR3: CASSEPQDARVLITYEQYF
D: -
J: TRBJ2-7
size: once
V: TRBV6-1

DNA: TGTGCCAGCAGTTCGGACCGGGCTAGGAACGAGCAGTACTTC
CDR3: CASSSDRARNEQYF
D: -
J: TRBJ2-7
size: once
V: TRBV6-5

DNA: TGCGCCAGCAGCCAAGACCTCGGGGCAGGGGGTTACGAGCAGTACTTC
CDR3: CASSQDLGAGGYEQYF
D: TRBD1
J: TRBJ2-7
size: -
V: TRBV4-1

DNA: TGTGCCTGGAGTGTCGCGCGGTGGGTCGATGAGCAGTTCTTC
CDR3: CAWSVARWVDEQFF
D: -
J: TRBJ2-1
size: -
V: TRBV30